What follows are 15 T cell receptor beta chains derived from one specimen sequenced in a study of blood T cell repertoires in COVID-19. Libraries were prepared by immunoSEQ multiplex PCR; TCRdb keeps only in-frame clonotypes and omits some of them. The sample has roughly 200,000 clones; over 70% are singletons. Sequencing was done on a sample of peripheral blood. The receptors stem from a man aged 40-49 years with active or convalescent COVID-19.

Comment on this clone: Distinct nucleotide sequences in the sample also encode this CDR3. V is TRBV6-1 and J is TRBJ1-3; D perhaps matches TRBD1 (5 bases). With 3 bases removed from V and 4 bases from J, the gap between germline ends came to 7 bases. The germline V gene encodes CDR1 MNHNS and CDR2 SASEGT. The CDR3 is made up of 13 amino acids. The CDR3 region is CASSDRVGNTIYF. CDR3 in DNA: TGTGCCAGCAGTGACAGGGTAGGAAACACCATATATTTT.

This CDR3 reads CSVGRGDTEAFF. The CDR3 DNA reads as TGCAGCGTCGGCAGGGGGGACACTGAAGCTTTCTTT. The chain is built from TRBV29-1 and TRBJ1-1; TRBD1 aligns across 7 bases. CDR1 SQVTM and CDR2 ANQGSEA come from the germline V gene. With V trimmed by 6 bases and J by 3 bases, 4 bases remained unmatched. The CDR3 length is 12 residues.

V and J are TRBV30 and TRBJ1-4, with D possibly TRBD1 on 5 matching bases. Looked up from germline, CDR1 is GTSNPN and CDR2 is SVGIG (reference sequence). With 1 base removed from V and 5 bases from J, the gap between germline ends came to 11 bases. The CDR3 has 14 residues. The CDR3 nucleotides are TGTGCCTGGAGTGGACAGACTGTGAATGAAAAACTGTTTTTT. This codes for CAWSGQTVNEKLFF.

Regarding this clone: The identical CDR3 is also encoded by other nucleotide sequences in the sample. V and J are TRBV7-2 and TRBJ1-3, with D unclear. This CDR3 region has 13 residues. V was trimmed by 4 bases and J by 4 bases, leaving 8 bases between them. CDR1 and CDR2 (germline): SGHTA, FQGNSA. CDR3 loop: CASSSQSGNTIYF. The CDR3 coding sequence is TGTGCCAGCAGCTCCCAAAGCGGAAACACCATATATTTT. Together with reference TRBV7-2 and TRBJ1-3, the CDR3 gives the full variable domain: GAGVSQSPSNKVTEKGKDVELRCDPISGHTALYWYRQSLGQGLEFLIYFQGNSAPDKSGLPSDRFSAERTGGSVSTLTIQRTQQEDSAVYLCASSSQSGNTIYFGEGSWLTVV.

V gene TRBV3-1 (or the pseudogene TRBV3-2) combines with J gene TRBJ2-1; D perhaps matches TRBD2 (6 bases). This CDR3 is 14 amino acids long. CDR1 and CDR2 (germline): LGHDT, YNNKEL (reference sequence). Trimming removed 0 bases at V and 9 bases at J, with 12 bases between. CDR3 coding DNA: TGTGCCAGCAGCCAAGACGGTTCGGGAGTTGAGCAGTTCTTC. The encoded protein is CASSQDGSGVEQFF.

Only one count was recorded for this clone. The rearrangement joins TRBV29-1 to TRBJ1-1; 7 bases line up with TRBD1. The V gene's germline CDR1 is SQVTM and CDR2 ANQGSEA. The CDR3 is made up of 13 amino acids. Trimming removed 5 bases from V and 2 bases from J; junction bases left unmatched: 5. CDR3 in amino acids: CSVRDRVNTEAFF. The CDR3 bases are TGCAGCGTTAGAGACAGGGTTAACACTGAAGCTTTCTTT.

Written as DNA, the CDR3 is TGTGCCAGTAGTCTCGGACAGGGTGCTGAAAAACTGTTTTTT. This sequence encodes CASSLGQGAEKLFF. The chain links TRBV19 to TRBJ1-4, with 8 bases fitting TRBD1. The germline gives CDR1 LNHDA, CDR2 SQIVND (reference sequence). The CDR3 loop spans 14 amino acids. The trim removed 5 bases at V and 7 bases at J, leaving 6 bases unmatched.

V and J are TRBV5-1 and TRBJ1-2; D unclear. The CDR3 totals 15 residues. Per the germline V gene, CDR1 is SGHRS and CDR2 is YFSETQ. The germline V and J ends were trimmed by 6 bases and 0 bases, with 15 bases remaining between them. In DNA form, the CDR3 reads TGCGCCAGCACCCTCGACGGGAATCCTAACTATGGCTACACCTTC. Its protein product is CASTLDGNPNYGYTF.

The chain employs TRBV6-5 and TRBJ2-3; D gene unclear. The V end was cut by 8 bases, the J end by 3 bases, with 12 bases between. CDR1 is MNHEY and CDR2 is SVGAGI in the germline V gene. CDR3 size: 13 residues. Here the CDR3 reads CASADTSTDTQYF. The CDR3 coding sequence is TGTGCCAGCGCAGACACGTCAACAGATACGCAGTATTTT.

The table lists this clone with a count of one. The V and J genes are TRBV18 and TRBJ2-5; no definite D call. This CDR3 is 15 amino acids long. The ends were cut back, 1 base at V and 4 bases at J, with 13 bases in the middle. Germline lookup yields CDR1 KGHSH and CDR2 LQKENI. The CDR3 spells CASSPLETALETQYF. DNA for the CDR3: TGTGCCAGCTCACCACTGGAAACAGCTCTAGAGACCCAGTACTTC. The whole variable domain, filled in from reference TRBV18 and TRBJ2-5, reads NAGVMQNPRHLVRRRGQEARLRCSPMKGHSHVYWYRQLPEEGLKFMVYLQKENIIDESGMPKERFSAEFPKEGPSILRIQQVVRGDSAAYFCASSPLETALETQYFGPGTRLLVL.

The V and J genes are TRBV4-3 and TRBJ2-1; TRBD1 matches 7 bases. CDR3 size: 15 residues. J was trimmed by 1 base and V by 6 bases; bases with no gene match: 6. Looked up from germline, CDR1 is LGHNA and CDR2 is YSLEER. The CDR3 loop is CASRVNRGSYNEQFF. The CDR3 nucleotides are TGCGCCAGCAGAGTCAACAGGGGTTCCTACAATGAGCAGTTCTTC.

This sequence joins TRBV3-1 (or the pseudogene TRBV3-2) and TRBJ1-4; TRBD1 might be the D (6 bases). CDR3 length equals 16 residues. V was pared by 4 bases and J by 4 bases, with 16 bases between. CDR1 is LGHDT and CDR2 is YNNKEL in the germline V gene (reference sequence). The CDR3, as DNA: TGTGCCAGCAGCCCAGGGACATACAGGAGTAATGAAAAACTGTTTTTT. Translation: CASSPGTYRSNEKLFF.

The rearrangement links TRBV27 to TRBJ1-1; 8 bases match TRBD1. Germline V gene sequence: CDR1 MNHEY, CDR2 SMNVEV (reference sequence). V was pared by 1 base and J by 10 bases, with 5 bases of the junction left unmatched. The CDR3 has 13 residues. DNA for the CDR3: TGTGCCAGCAGTTTATGGTCGGACAGGGTAGCTTTCTTT. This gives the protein CASSLWSDRVAFF.

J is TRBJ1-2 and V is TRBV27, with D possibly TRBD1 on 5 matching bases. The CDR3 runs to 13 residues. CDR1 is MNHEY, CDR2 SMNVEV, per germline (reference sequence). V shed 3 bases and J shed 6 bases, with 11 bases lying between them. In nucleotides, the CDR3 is TGTGCCAGCAGTTTCCAGGGCACTAATGGCTACACCTTC. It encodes CASSFQGTNGYTF.

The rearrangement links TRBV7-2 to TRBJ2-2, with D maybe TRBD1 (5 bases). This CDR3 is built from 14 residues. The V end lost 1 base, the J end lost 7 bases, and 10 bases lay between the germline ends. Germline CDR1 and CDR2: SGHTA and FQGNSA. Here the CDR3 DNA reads TGTGCCAGCAGCTTAGAGGCAGGGATCGGGGAGCTGTTTTTT. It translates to CASSLEAGIGELFF.